This T cell receptor beta chain was obtained from a study of cytomegalovirus exposure and HLA in healthy donors. Study-wide findings and caveats: Usually a TCR sequence was rare, but some public TCRs were found in many donors. In a later analysis, specific HLA alleles were associated with 15,000 to 20,000 TCR beta sequences at a 0.05 false discovery rate. The study flagged roughly 160 TCR beta chains as cytomegalovirus-associated.

On this clone: The antigen is unknown.

Germline CDR1 and CDR2: SGHTA and FQGNSA. This CDR3 has 14 residues. Trimming left V 5 bases short and J 5 bases short, with 15 bases between. Vbeta (60) and Jbeta (13) primers were used in the PCR. Produced via immunoSEQ multiplex PCR; TCRdb's table is partial and in-frame only. The repertoire holds 160,000 or so clones, with about 78% as singletons. This TCR was recovered from a male donor in good health and CMV-seronegative. The sequencing sample was made of PBMCs. The V and J genes are TRBV7-2 and TRBJ2-5; D is ambiguous. The CDR3 DNA follows: TGTGCCAGCAGCAAACAGCATGGGTCGGAGACCCAGTACTTC. This translates into CASSKQHGSETQYF.